This TCR beta chain emerged from a study of shared clonotypes between healthy human individuals (dated by TCRdb to about 2020). Background on the whole study: The cohort included three men and a couple of women between 18 and 49 years of age. For each donor, three plates each were used for CD4 naive and CD4 memory, two plates were used for CD8 naive, and one plate was used for CD8 memory. To estimate repertoire size and how much clonotype sharing occurs between individuals, the study deeply sequenced the blood TCR repertoires of about five healthy adults. To increase sequencing depth and limit assay-specific biases, TCR repertoire library preparation and sequencing were carried out by different laboratories using diverse techniques. Between about 0.8 and 9.5 billion PBMCs per donor were obtained by leukapheresis. General conclusions and limits of the study: Because the study included a small number of donors, the genetic and exposure-history diversity represented was limited. Pairwise subsampling indicated that sequencing depth was expected to affect the degree of clonotype sharing among donors. Sampling was limited to blood, and TCR repertoires in tissue likely differ from TCR repertoires in blood. Incomplete sequencing was indicated by rarefaction of sorted-subset datasets, despite the large sequencing depth. Larger estimated clonotype richness was generally found for naive subsets than for memory subsets. Higher generation probabilities were observed for clonotypes shared by all four sorted-subset donors than for non-shared clonotypes. When four donors were compared, the shared fraction of clonotypes was approximately 5% for naive CD4, roughly 3.3% for naive CD8, roughly 2.3% for memory CD4, and less than 0.5% for memory CD8.

CD8 naive samples consisted of CD45RO-negative cells that were positively selected for CCR7, yielding a CD45RA+CCR7+ population without TemRA cells. The donors were healthy, HIV-negative adults with no recently reported acute infections or vaccinations. Only Caucasian adults living in Nashville, Tennessee, USA were represented among the donors. After blood collection by leukapheresis, PBMCs were isolated using Ficoll-Histopaque density gradient centrifugation and then cryopreserved in the vapor phase of liquid nitrogen. Analytical flow cytometry was used to check the purity and quantity of each magnetically sorted T cell population. Genomic DNA was isolated from each sorted fraction and quantified by UV absorbance on a Nanodrop 2000c. About this clone itself: Its specific antigen is unknown. The record has no base qualities; no much larger clone is one base away.

The CDR3 numbers 16 residues from cysteine through phenylalanine. CDR3 DNA only is kept here, 48 bases in frame from base 1. V is trimmed back by 4 bases and J by 0 bases, and the junction contains 5 bases that no gene match accounts for. The CDR1 and CDR2 encoded by the germline V gene are ENHRY and SYGVKD. Using the deep immunoSEQ assay, TCR CDR3 regions were amplified from genomic DNA by multiplex PCR. Extracted genomic DNA from each cell subset was spread evenly across all wells of several immunoSEQ 96-well plates, with each plate serving as a replicate. For sorted subsets, around 200 ng genomic DNA, equal to about 30,000 T cell genomes, was loaded into each replicate PCR. The purified libraries were quantified using a Qubit 3.0 fluorometer, sized with a Bioanalyzer 2100, and then quantified again using the KAPA Library Quantification kit. Every immunoSEQ 96-well plate was sequenced on a separate single-read 150-cycle Illumina NextSeq 550 flow cell. As for the authors' bioinformatics: Because the immunoSEQ output included only junctional sequences and no quality scores, the filtering could not be the same as the filtering used for full-length reads. To assign V/J genes and CDR3, sequences were annotated using PyIR, a Python wrapper for IgBLAST v1.9, with IMGT germline references. Reads with weak V/J assignments (E-value above 1e-6), missing CDR3, stop codons, out-of-frame junctions, or ambiguous translated residues were removed. V3J clonotypes were defined as sequences sharing the same inferred V gene, J gene, and CDR3 amino acid sequence. The percentage overlap between two repertoires was calculated by dividing the number of shared unique clonotypes by the size of the smaller repertoire. Richness of each repertoire was evaluated using RTK rarefaction, the Chao1 estimator, and Recon v2.1 estimates of unobserved clonotypes. Generation probabilities were computed with OLGA for all TCRbeta clonotypes obtained by the gDNA method from a handful of donors. In TCRdb, the immuneACCESS table is reduced to in-frame sequences with V and J assigned. These tables do not hold every clone; where another copy was compared, an unresolved V gene accounts for under half, and the others remain unexplained. The V and J calls and clone size are taken from that table; D and trimming were inferred from the DNA. The sample has about 2.1 million clones on record, approximately 94% of them singletons. Together, the top ten hold about 1.8% of the sample.

The sequence links TRBV10-3 to TRBJ2-7; 11 central bases correspond to TRBD2. The TCR sequence derives from a man between 18 and 29 years old in good health. Some clones in this sample may be carry-over from other donors' samples. The specimen sequenced was naive CD8+ T cells from PBMCs. The sample's cell subset or site label is to be understood as: CD45RA+CCR7+. The encoded CDR3 is CAISAGLAASSYEQYF. The DNA sequence is given as TGTGCCATCAGTGCGGGACTAGCGGCATCCTCCTACGAGCAGTACTTC.